This is a list of T cell receptor beta chains from one sample in a study of T cells in Graves' hyperthyroidism and ophthalmopathy. MiXCR was run by TCRdb on the multiplex PCR reads, yielding one entry per CDR3 protein. The table includes around 580,000 distinct CDR3 sequences, around 46% detected once. Sequenced: peripheral blood or thyroid tissue (not recorded which). These TCRs come from a woman younger than 35 with Graves' hyperthyroidism. CDR3s include the opening cysteine and the closing phenylalanine or tryptophan. D genes are given only for firm matches. Clone size, where shown, is once, few, many, or a class for clones that have expanded.

CSAVTGTGYEQYF,TRBV29-1,TRBD1,TRBJ2-7,.
CSGWTEETQYF,TRBV29-1,.,TRBJ2-5,.
CARLQYLDEKLFF,TRBV24-1,.,TRBJ1-4,.
CASSYLRVGERETQYF,TRBV6-6,.,TRBJ2-5,many
CASSFPWRGNTEAFF,TRBV7-2,.,TRBJ1-1,many
CASSRRGLGAQYF,TRBV5-1,.,TRBJ2-7,.
CAWSNGYSYEQYF,TRBV11-1,.,TRBJ2-7,.
CASSYPGQGASSPLHF,TRBV6-2/TRBV6-3,TRBD1,TRBJ1-6,many
CASSFSGQEAAEAFF,TRBV12-3/TRBV12-4,TRBD1,TRBJ1-1,.
CASSWSGTDGANVLTF,TRBV5-6,TRBD1,TRBJ2-6,many
CSVEMPGGQNQPQHF,TRBV29-1,.,TRBJ1-5,.
CSVAPPGQGGEQYF,TRBV29-1,TRBD1,TRBJ2-7,.
CSARTSGYRNEHF,TRBV20-1,.,TRBJ1-5,.
CATNSYGRGHRKFYEQYF,TRBV24-1,.,TRBJ2-7,once
CASSLVVDRVGGTEAFF,TRBV11-1,TRBD1,TRBJ1-1,.
CASSYLVASVNTGELFF,TRBV6-6,.,TRBJ2-2,many
CASVAGGGEEQYF,TRBV27,TRBD2,TRBJ2-7,.
CASSLAGGRGSYEQYF,TRBV5-1,TRBD2,TRBJ2-7,.
CSVEFVAGASRSTSTDTQYF,TRBV29-1,.,TRBJ2-3,.
CASSTSGSRHEQYF,TRBV6-6,TRBD2,TRBJ2-7,many
CASSVGGVGTGELSW,TRBV9,.,TRBJ2-2,.
CATSSSGPRYTGELFF,TRBV24-1,TRBD2,TRBJ2-2,few